These 32 T cell receptor beta chains share one sample of origin, sequenced in a study of blood T cell repertoires in COVID-19. This table comes from immunoSEQ multiplex PCR, and its TCRdb copy is limited to in-frame clones, with some not included. The sample shows 40,000 to 50,000 clones, roughly 85% of them seen only once. What was sequenced was peripheral blood. Receptors were obtained from a woman older than 75 with acute or convalescent COVID-19.

The V and J genes are TRBV7-2 and TRBJ2-3, with D possibly matching TRBD1 (7 bases). The CDR3 runs to 15 residues. Per germline, CDR1 SGHTA and CDR2 FQGNSA. V lost 7 bases and J lost 2, with 16 bases in between. This chain's CDR3 is CASNQGGRTTDTQYF. The CDR3 coding sequence is TGTGCCAGCAACCAGGGGGGACGTACCACAGATACGCAGTATTTT.

The chain uses TRBV2 and TRBJ1-1; D is perhaps TRBD1 (6 bases). The CDR3 loop spans 14 amino acids. Germline CDR1 reads SNHLY; CDR2 reads FYNNEI. The V end lost 2 bases, the J end lost 3 bases, and 10 bases lay between the germline ends. CDR3 nucleotide sequence: TGTGCCAGCAGTGAACAGGGGAGGGACACTGAAGCTTTCTTT. It translates to CASSEQGRDTEAFF.

V and J are TRBV5-8 and TRBJ1-5; the D is unclear. The CDR3 is made up of 14 amino acids. V dropped 2 bases and J dropped 5 bases, with 11 bases sitting between them. Germline V lookup: CDR1 SGHTS, CDR2 YDEGEE. CDR3 protein: CASSFGGLYQPQHF. The CDR3 region has the DNA TGTGCCAGCAGCTTTGGAGGACTTTATCAGCCCCAGCATTTT.

The genes are TRBV5-1 and TRBJ1-1, with D tentatively TRBD1 (5 bases). Germline CDR1 and CDR2: SGHRS and YFSETQ. The germline V and J ends were trimmed by 4 bases and 6 bases, with 19 bases remaining between them. The CDR3 has 15 amino acids. The CDR3 spells CASSQGRGFMAEAFF. The CDR3 DNA follows: TGCGCCAGCAGCCAGGGACGGGGGTTCATGGCTGAAGCTTTCTTT.

V and J are TRBV5-4 and TRBJ1-2, with 7 positions matching TRBD1. Per the germline V gene, CDR1 is SGHNT and CDR2 is YYREEE (reference sequence). V was clipped by 4 bases and J by 5 bases; unmatched bases: 2. CDR3 length: 12 residues. CDR3 in amino acids: CASSQDRYGYTF. For the CDR3, the DNA is TGTGCCAGCAGCCAGGACAGGTATGGCTACACCTTC.

The rearrangement links TRBV29-1 to TRBJ1-1; D remains ambiguous. CDR3 size: 10 residues. Germline assignment: CDR1 SQVTM and CDR2 ANQGSEA. With 3 bases removed from V and 6 bases from J, the gap between germline ends came to 5 bases. For the CDR3, the DNA is TGCAGCGTTGAGAGGGCTGAAGCTTTCTTT. It translates to CSVERAEAFF.

CDR3 coding DNA: TGTGCCAGCAGCTCGGACACTATTGGGGGCTACACCTTC. Translated, it gives CASSSDTIGGYTF. The gene calls are TRBV5-5 and TRBJ1-2, with D tentatively TRBD1 (5 bases). The CDR3 extends over 13 amino acids. CDR1 is SGHKS and CDR2 is YYEKEE in the germline V gene (reference sequence). Trimming shortened V by 3 bases and J by 8 bases, and 14 bases separated the two germline ends.

CDR3 loop: CAWSASGTEAFF. In DNA, the CDR3 is TGTGCCTGGAGTGCTTCAGGGACTGAAGCTTTCTTT. J is TRBJ1-1 and V is TRBV30; D is possibly TRBD1 (5 bases). The CDR3 runs to 12 residues. With 1 base removed from V and 5 bases from J, the gap between germline ends came to 8 bases. The germline V gene encodes CDR1 GTSNPN and CDR2 SVGIG (reference sequence).

V is TRBV5-4 and J is TRBJ1-6; no clear D gene. This CDR3 comprises 13 residues. V was trimmed by 1 base and J by 7 bases, leaving 6 bases between them. In germline, CDR1 is SGHNT, CDR2 YYREEE (reference sequence). CDR3 in amino acids: CASSLTENSPLHF. The CDR3 nucleotides read TGTGCCAGCAGCTTGACTGAAAATTCACCCCTCCACTTT.

The chain carries TRBV5-4 and TRBJ2-7; D call uncertain. Germline assignment: CDR1 SGHNT and CDR2 YYREEE (reference sequence). Trimming took 8 bases from V and 7 from J, leaving 19 bases between them. This CDR3 contains 13 residues. The CDR3 sequence is CASAPGMNPEQYF. CDR3 DNA: TGTGCCAGTGCACCAGGCATGAATCCTGAGCAGTACTTC.

This clone has at least ten counts. The rearrangement uses TRBV14 and TRBJ1-6; 7 nucleotides agree with TRBD1. The CDR3 loop spans 15 amino acids. Losses at the gene ends were 4 bases for V and 10 bases for J; bases not matched to a gene: 10. Per germline, CDR1 SGHDN and CDR2 FVKESK. The CDR3 coding sequence is TGTGCCAGCAGCCCTTTAGACAGGGCGAACTCACCCCTCCACTTT. Amino acid sequence: CASSPLDRANSPLHF.

The rearrangement uses TRBV6-1 and TRBJ2-4; D may be TRBD1 (5 bases). Per germline, CDR1 MNHNS and CDR2 SASEGT. CDR3 length equals 17 residues. V was cut by 3 bases and J by 2 bases, with 17 bases left in between. The CDR3 DNA sequence: TGTGCCAGCAGTGATCCCGACAGCTCCCTTTCCAAAAACATTCAGTACTTC. This codes for CASSDPDSSLSKNIQYF.

A single count supports this clone. The rearrangement joins TRBV2 to TRBJ1-6, with TRBD1 as a possible D gene (5 bases). The V end lost 7 bases, the J end lost 0 bases, and 16 bases lay between the germline ends. The length of the CDR3 is 17 residues. Germline V gives CDR1 SNHLY, CDR2 FYNNEI. The CDR3 nucleotides are TGTGCCAGCACCTGGGATGCCGGGGGCTCCTATAATTCACCCCTCCACTTT. It encodes CASTWDAGGSYNSPLHF.

The gene calls are TRBV7-9 and TRBJ1-2, with TRBD1 matching over 7 bases. This CDR3 region has 13 residues. Unmatched junction bases numbered 6, after V lost 7 bases and J lost 4 bases. Germline values: CDR1 SEHNR, CDR2 FQNEAQ (reference sequence). This CDR3 reads CASNKGATYGYTF. In nucleotides, the CDR3 is TGTGCCAGCAACAAGGGGGCCACCTATGGCTACACCTTC. Supplemented by reference TRBV7-9 and TRBJ1-2, the full variable domain reads DTGVSQNPRHKITKRGQNVTFRCDPISEHNRLYWYRQTLGQGPEFLTYFQNEAQLEKSRLLSDRFSAERPKGSFSTLEIQRTEQGDSAMYLCASNKGATYGYTFGSGTRLTVV.

The chain links TRBV23-1 to TRBJ1-4; TRBD1 might be the D (5 bases). TRBV23-1 is reported as an ORF; its role is uncertain. Trimming cost V 0 bases and J 7 bases, with 12 bases left between them. The CDR3 covers 15 residues. The CDR3 reads CASSQSGGICEKLFF. In DNA form, the CDR3 reads TGCGCCAGCAGTCAATCGGGGGGGATTTGTGAAAAACTGTTTTTT.

The chain recombines TRBV5-1 with TRBJ1-2; a weak D match, TRBD1 (5 bases). Germline CDR1 and CDR2: SGHRS and YFSETQ. The CDR3 totals 14 residues. The germline V and J ends were trimmed by 0 bases and 6 bases, with 12 bases remaining between them. The CDR3 DNA reads as TGCGCCAGCAGCTTGGGCCAGGGTGGTAATGGCTACACCTTC. Its protein is CASSLGQGGNGYTF.

V and J are TRBV6-1 and TRBJ1-1; a possible D gene is TRBD1 (5 bases). Germline CDR1 and CDR2: MNHNS and SASEGT. The CDR3 is made up of 13 amino acids. Trimming pared 1 base from V and 10 bases from J, leaving 13 bases between. The CDR3 here is CASSEVGRAVAFF. The CDR3 DNA reads TGTGCCAGCAGTGAAGTCGGCAGGGCGGTAGCTTTCTTT.

The chain joins TRBV6-6 to TRBJ2-7; D might be TRBD2 (6 bases). In germline, CDR1 is MNHNY, CDR2 SVGAGI (reference sequence). This CDR3 has 16 residues. The V end was cut by 6 bases, the J end by 0 bases, with 18 bases between. CDR3 bases: TGTGCCAGCAGAGGGACTTCCCTTAACAGCTCCTACGAGCAGTACTTC. Protein: CASRGTSLNSSYEQYF.

This clone was recorded a few times. This chain links TRBV5-4 with TRBJ1-2; D gene ambiguous. The ends were cut back, 1 base at V and 2 bases at J, with 12 bases in the middle. CDR1 is SGHNT, CDR2 YYREEE, per germline (reference sequence). The CDR3 runs 15 residues. This chain's CDR3 is CASSLPGRINYGYTF. The CDR3 bases are TGTGCCAGCAGCTTGCCAGGCAGAATCAACTATGGCTACACCTTC.

The chain links TRBV5-1 to TRBJ2-7; 8 positions agree with TRBD1. Gene TRBJ2-5 matches the end of the DNA better, so the J call may be wrong. Per the germline V gene, CDR1 is SGHRS and CDR2 is YFSETQ. The CDR3 is 13 amino acids. CDR3 DNA sequence: TGCGCCAGCAGACCCGGACAGGGCCCGACCCAGTACTTC. This translates into CASRPGQGPTQYF.

This rearrangement joins TRBV6-1 to TRBJ1-5; TRBD1 matches at 7 bases. The CDR3 consists of 17 residues. Germline V lookup: CDR1 MNHNS, CDR2 SASEGT. With 4 bases clipped from V and 0 bases from J, the junction kept 9 bases outside the gene matches. The CDR3: CASSGQGGTYSNQPQHF. CDR3 nucleotides: TGTGCCAGCAGTGGACAGGGTGGGACCTATAGCAATCAGCCCCAGCATTTT.

The count of this clone is one. V usage is TRBV15 and J usage is TRBJ1-2, with D possibly being TRBD1 (5 bases). CDR1 and CDR2 from the germline V gene are LNHNV and YYDKDF (reference sequence). Trimming took off 1 base at V and 6 bases at J, with 9 bases between the two ends. The CDR3 sequence is 13 residues long. DNA for the CDR3: TGTGCCACCAGCAGAGTCGGAGGGGATGGCTACACCTTC. Encoded protein: CATSRVGGDGYTF.

This clone appeared a single time. V gene TRBV6-1 combines with J gene TRBJ1-5, with 8 bases identical to TRBD1. Germline V gene data show CDR1 as MNHNS and CDR2 as SASEGT. This CDR3 has 15 amino acids. The V and J ends lost 3 bases and 2 bases, in that order; junction bases with no gene match: 3. Here the CDR3 reads CASSDMGQGNQPQHF. CDR3 DNA: TGTGCCAGCAGTGATATGGGACAGGGCAATCAGCCCCAGCATTTT.

The rearrangement uses TRBV9 and TRBJ1-2, with TRBD1 identical over 7 bases. V lost 4 bases to trimming and J lost 5 bases; unmatched junction nucleotides: 8. The CDR3 is 14 residues long. Germline values: CDR1 SGDLS, CDR2 YYNGEE. CDR3 sequence (DNA): TGTGCCAGCAGCTTGGGGGACAGCCGGTATGGCTACACCTTC. Its translation: CASSLGDSRYGYTF.

The rearrangement joins TRBV2 to TRBJ1-3, with D maybe TRBD1 (6 bases). The CDR3 has 13 amino acids. Trimming removed 6 bases at V and 4 bases at J, with 10 bases between. CDR1 and CDR2 from the germline V gene are SNHLY and FYNNEI. Here the CDR3 reads CASSGQPGNTIYF. CDR3 DNA: TGTGCCAGCAGCGGACAGCCGGGAAACACCATATATTTT.

The genes are TRBV19 and TRBJ1-6; 7 bases are shared with TRBD1. This CDR3 is built from 13 residues. J lost 7 bases, V lost 6 bases, and 3 bases had no gene match. Germline V gives CDR1 LNHDA, CDR2 SQIVND (reference sequence). The CDR3 nucleotides are TGTGCCAGTAGGACAGGGATGAATTCACCCCTCCACTTT. Encoded protein: CASRTGMNSPLHF.

V usage is TRBV7-8 and J usage is TRBJ2-5, with TRBD1 as a possible D gene (7 bases). Per the germline V gene, CDR1 is SGHVS and CDR2 is FQNEAQ. The V and J ends lost 3 bases and 0 bases respectively, with 14 bases between them. The CDR3 extends over 16 amino acids. Written as DNA, the CDR3 is TGTGCCAGCAGCTTGGGGGGCAGGGGGTACCAAGAGACCCAGTACTTC. This sequence encodes CASSLGGRGYQETQYF.

The genes are TRBV12-3 or TRBV12-4 and TRBJ1-2, with D perhaps matching TRBD1 (5 bases). This CDR3 contains 12 residues. V was cut by 3 bases and J by 4 bases, with 6 bases left in between. The CDR3 reads CASSFQGYGYTF. For the CDR3, the DNA is TGTGCCAGCAGTTTTCAGGGCTATGGCTACACCTTC.

This clone was seen only once. The V call is TRBV6-2 or TRBV6-3, the J call TRBJ1-5, with D tentatively TRBD1 (5 bases). Germline V gene data show CDR1 as MNHEY and CDR2 as SVGEGT. This CDR3 is built from 12 residues. V was pared by 4 bases and J by 7 bases, with 8 bases between. CDR3 nucleotides: TGTGCCAGCAGTTTTCCAGGGCAGCCCCAGCATTTT. Residues: CASSFPGQPQHF.

The table lists this clone with a count of one. The chain couples TRBV12-5 to TRBJ2-5; 9 bases agree with TRBD1. CDR3 length: 16 residues. The germline CDR1 and CDR2 sequences are LGHNT and FRNRAP. Trimming removed 8 bases from V and 2 bases from J; junction bases left unmatched: 12. The CDR3 DNA reads as TGTGCTAGTAGCATGGGACAGGGAATAGGGCAAGAGACCCAGTACTTC. This gives the protein CASSMGQGIGQETQYF.

By its share, this clone is medium-sized. The gene calls are TRBV4-2 and TRBJ1-3; possibly TRBD1 for D (5 bases). From germline, CDR1 is LGHNA and CDR2 YNFKEQ. The CDR3 contains 14 residues. Trimming removed 4 bases from V and 0 bases from J, with 7 bases in between. The CDR3 loop is CASSLTDSGNTIYF. The CDR3 coding sequence is TGTGCCAGCAGCCTGACAGACTCTGGAAACACCATATATTTT.

The V gene is TRBV4-2, the J gene TRBJ2-3; 8 positions match TRBD2. After removal of 0 bases from V and 4 bases from J, the junction contained 3 bases not matched to a gene. This CDR3 comprises 15 residues. Germline loops: CDR1 LGHNA, CDR2 YNFKEQ. The CDR3 DNA reads TGTGCCAGCAGCCAAGATCCGGGGGGGGCAGATACGCAGTATTTT. Protein product: CASSQDPGGADTQYF.